One and the same sample provided the 30 T cell receptor beta chains below, sequenced in a study of human T cells and chemical hapten exposure. From the RACE reads, TCRdb called clonotypes with MiXCR, one entry per CDR3 protein. Of approximately 370,000 distinct CDR3 sequences listed, 5.5% were seen once; the top ten hold around 8.6%. The time point was: pre-sensitization, week 0. Indicated treatment: therapeutic diphenylcyclopropenone sensitization with weekly scalp DPC. Here the sequenced sample was whole blood, taken in connection with sensitization to the hapten diphenylcyclopropenone (DPC). The source of these receptors is a woman aged 18-35 years with alopecia areata. Some clones in this sample may be carry-over from other donors' samples.

V gene TRBV19 combines with J gene TRBJ2-1; D unresolved. CDR3 size: 13 residues. Trimming took 5 bases from V and 6 from J, leaving 11 bases between them. Looked up from germline, CDR1 is LNHDA and CDR2 is SQIVND (reference sequence). The DNA for the CDR3 is TGTGCCAGTAGTCCCCACCAGAGCAATGAGCAGTTCTTC. Encoded protein: CASSPHQSNEQFF.

This clonotype has just a few counts. The chain combines TRBV5-1 with TRBJ1-6, with TRBD1 matching 7 bases. The CDR3 runs to 17 residues. The J segment lost 10 bases and the V segment lost 4 bases, leaving 17 bases of the junction unmatched. CDR1 and CDR2 (germline): SGHRS, YFSETQ. The CDR3 here is CASSPDRPGTVGSPLHF. Written as DNA, the CDR3 is TGCGCCAGCAGCCCGGACCGACCCGGGACAGTGGGGTCACCCCTCCACTTT.

As for this clonotype: This may be a read error, as it is one base from a much larger clone. The V call is TRBV2, the J call TRBJ1-1; 7 nucleotides line up with TRBD1. Germline V gene data show CDR1 as SNHLY and CDR2 as FYNNEI. There are 13 residues in the CDR3. CDR3 sequence reads: CASRPGQRTEASF. The CDR3 bases are TGTGCCAGCCGTCCGGGACAGAGAACTGAAGCTTCCTTT.

Comment on this clonotype: Here the CDR3 omits its conserved ending phenylalanine or tryptophan, so a read error is the likely source. The chain joins TRBV6-2 or TRBV6-3 to TRBJ2-1; D possibly corresponds to TRBD1 (6 bases). V lost 8 bases to trimming and J lost 7 bases, with 24 bases between them. Germline V gene lookup returns CDR1 MNHEY and CDR2 SVGEGT. The CDR3 consists of 16 residues. This CDR3 reads CASGSQGTVPRNEQFL. CDR3 nucleotide sequence: TGTGCCAGCGGGTCACAGGGTACGGTCCCCCGAAATGAGCAGTTCCTC.

This clonotype showed up just a few times. The chain recombines TRBV20-1 with TRBJ2-7; tentative D call: TRBD2 (5 bases). CDR3 length: 15 amino acids. Deletions cut 5 bases from V and 3 bases from J, with 20 bases between. Germline-derived CDR1 and CDR2 are DFQATT and SNEGSKA (reference sequence). CDR3 nucleotide sequence: TGCAGTGCTCAATCCCCTTCTGAGGGTTACTACGAGCAGTACTTC. It specifies CSAQSPSEGYYEQYF.

The chain recombines TRBV12-3 or TRBV12-4 with TRBJ2-7; 9 bases line up with TRBD1. J lost 7 bases, V lost 3 bases, and 7 bases had no gene match. This CDR3 comprises 14 residues. The CDR3 region has the DNA TGTGCCAGCAGTTTCACCGGGACAGGGCGGGAGCAGTACTTC. Amino acids: CASSFTGTGREQYF.

The J gene is TRBJ2-7, the V gene TRBV4-2; D tentatively fits TRBD1 or TRBD2 (7 bases each). The V gene lost 2 bases and the J gene lost 1 base, with 21 bases spanning the gap. The CDR3 sequence is 18 residues long. Germline V lookup: CDR1 LGHNA, CDR2 YNFKEQ. CDR3 nucleotides: TGTGCCAGCAGCCAACCTTCAGGGGGGGCAGGGTTTTCCTACGAGCAGTACTTC. The encoded protein is CASSQPSGGAGFSYEQYF.

This clonotype was found many times. The chain recombines TRBV12-3 or TRBV12-4 with TRBJ1-1; no clear D. The CDR3 contains 12 residues. Trimming took off 2 bases at V and 0 bases at J, with 1 base between the two ends. The CDR3 coding sequence is TGTGCCAGCAGTTTATTGAACACTGAAGCTTTCTTT. Protein sequence: CASSLLNTEAFF.

This clonotype was observed a handful of times. The CDR3 region has the DNA TGTGCCAGCAGCCAAAACAGGGAAGCTTTCTTT. It is translated as CASSQNREAFF. V gene TRBV3-1 combines with J gene TRBJ1-1; TRBD1 might be the D (5 bases). V was cut by 2 bases and J by 8 bases, with 6 bases left in between. CDR1 is LGHDT and CDR2 is YNNKEL in the germline V gene (reference sequence). CDR3 size: 11 residues.

This clonotype was found many times. The gene calls are TRBV20-1 and TRBJ1-2; D is uncertain. This CDR3 has 13 amino acids. V was trimmed by 0 bases and J by 14 bases, leaving 19 bases between them. Germline V CDR1 and CDR2: DFQATT, SNEGSKA (reference sequence). The CDR3 DNA reads TGCAGTGCTAGAGATTCTCCCCCCGAACCCCCGACCTTC. Protein product: CSARDSPPEPPTF.

There are a few counts of this clonotype. No conserved phenylalanine or tryptophan is present at the end of the CDR3, so a read error is the likely explanation. Because the CDR3's place on the DNA is in doubt, the DNA is left out and the CDR3 is given as listed by TCRdb. CDR3 residues: CASSSGLAGLI. This rearrangement joins TRBV12-1 to TRBJ2-5; the DNA was not compared with TRBD2, the D call given in the table. TRBV12-1 is deemed a pseudogene. The CDR3 numbers 11 amino acids, ends counted.

This sequence joins TRBV6-2 or TRBV6-3 and TRBJ1-2; 7 bases are a match to TRBD1. Germline CDR1 MNHEY, CDR2 SVGEGT. The CDR3 is made up of 13 amino acids. Trimming cost V 3 bases and J 6 bases; bases outside gene matches: 4. Here the CDR3 reads CASSYAGTDGYTF. The CDR3 DNA reads as TGTGCCAGCAGTTATGCCGGGACAGATGGCTACACCTTC.

This clonotype came up a few times. The V gene is TRBV11-2, the J gene TRBJ2-3, with D unclear. Trimming left V 0 bases short and J 8 bases short, with 9 bases between. This CDR3 has 13 amino acids. Germline CDR1 and CDR2: SGHAT and FQNNGV. In DNA, the CDR3 is TGTGCCAGCAGCTTAGAAGGGTCGGGTACGCAGTATTTT. Encoded protein: CASSLEGSGTQYF.

This sequence joins TRBV7-2 and TRBJ2-5; 8 nucleotides align to TRBD2. CDR3 length: 18 amino acids. J gave up 1 base and V 5 bases, and 15 bases lay outside the gene matches. The germline CDR1 and CDR2 sequences are SGHTA and FQGNSA. The CDR3 region has the DNA TGTGCCAGCAGCCCCCGGCGGCGCGTAGCGGGGACCCAAGAGACCCAGTACTTC. Residues: CASSPRRRVAGTQETQYF.

This clonotype was seen a handful of times. The rearrangement uses TRBV7-8 and TRBJ1-5, with 9 bases lining up with TRBD1. CDR3 length: 16 amino acids. Germline-derived CDR1 and CDR2 are SGHVS and FQNEAQ. V lost 5 bases, J lost 0 bases, and 5 bases stayed unmatched. In nucleotides, the CDR3 is TGTGCCAGCAGCGCTGGGACAGGGATTAGCAATCAGCCCCAGCATTTT. Translated, it gives CASSAGTGISNQPQHF.

This clonotype has only a few counts. The chain carries TRBV7-9 and TRBJ2-6; D unresolved. This CDR3 is 20 amino acids long. Germline loops: CDR1 SEHNR, CDR2 FQNEAQ (reference sequence). With 5 bases removed from V and 0 bases from J, the gap between germline ends came to 23 bases. The CDR3 nucleotides are TGTGCCAGCAGCCCCGCGAGACCCGGGTCCTTTCCCTCTGGGGCCAACGTCCTGACTTTC. Its translation: CASSPARPGSFPSGANVLTF.

The V gene is TRBV27, the J gene TRBJ2-7; a possible D gene is TRBD1 (6 bases). The V gene lost 5 bases and the J gene lost 0 bases, with 17 bases spanning the gap. Germline values: CDR1 MNHEY, CDR2 SMNVEV (reference sequence). The CDR3 loop spans 16 amino acids. The CDR3 sequence is CASSPRGSPSSYEQYF. CDR3 nucleotides: TGTGCCAGCAGTCCGAGGGGGTCTCCATCCTCCTACGAGCAGTACTTC.

This clonotype was detected a few times. The V call is TRBV7-2, the J call TRBJ2-5, with a tentative D call TRBD2 (5 bases). This CDR3 is built from 12 residues. The V gene's germline CDR1 is SGHTA and CDR2 FQGNSA. The germline V and J ends were trimmed by 1 base and 9 bases, with 9 bases remaining between them. This chain's CDR3 is CASSLGSGAQYF. The DNA for the CDR3 is TGTGCCAGCAGCTTAGGTTCCGGGGCCCAGTACTTC.

In this sample, this clonotype turned up many times. This chain links TRBV6-5 with TRBJ1-1; D is perhaps TRBD1 (5 bases). V shed 0 bases and J shed 13 bases, with 21 bases lying between them. The germline V gene encodes CDR1 MNHEY and CDR2 SVGAGI. CDR3 length equals 15 residues. The CDR3 region has the DNA TGTGCCAGCAGTTACTCGTGGGGGACGGCTCCTGGGGGTTTCTTT. It encodes CASSYSWGTAPGGFF.

This clonotype was detected only a few times. CDR3 in amino acids: CASSDEEYTIYF. CDR3 coding DNA: TGTGCCAGCAGTGACGAGGAGTACACCATATATTTT. The chain carries TRBV25-1 and TRBJ1-3, with D hard to call. Germline assignment: CDR1 MGHDK and CDR2 SYGVNS. Trimming took 3 bases from V and 8 from J, leaving 8 bases between them. The CDR3 covers 12 residues.

This clonotype was seen a handful of times. V gene TRBV12-3 or TRBV12-4 combines with J gene TRBJ2-7; TRBD2 aligns across 10 bases. Trimming cost V 6 bases and J 4 bases; bases outside gene matches: 3. The CDR3 loop spans 13 amino acids. CDR3 nucleotides: TGTGCCAGCAGACTAGCGGGGAGGTACGAGCAGTACTTC. Translation gives CASRLAGRYEQYF.

J is TRBJ2-1 and V is TRBV12-3 or TRBV12-4; TRBD1 agrees at 7 bases. The CDR3 length is 15 residues. V gave up 0 bases and J gave up 7 bases; unmatched junction bases: 6. The CDR3 bases are TGTGCCAGCAGTTTAGCGGCAGGGGGTAGGAATGAGCAGTTCTTC. It specifies CASSLAAGGRNEQFF.

This clonotype has more than one count but fewer than ten. The CDR3 DNA follows: TGCGCCAGCAGCCAAGACCCCCTAGCTAGCGGGGGGACGAACACCGGGGAGCTGTTTTTT. Its protein product is CASSQDPLASGGTNTGELFF. The gene calls are TRBV4-3 and TRBJ2-2; 11 nucleotides match TRBD2. CDR3 size: 20 residues. The J segment lost 0 bases and the V segment lost 0 bases, leaving 9 bases of the junction unmatched. Germline V CDR1 and CDR2: LGHNA, YSLEER.

This clonotype showed up just a few times. The chain links TRBV6-5 to TRBJ1-1; D is undetermined. The V end was cut by 5 bases, the J end by 7 bases, with 8 bases between. This CDR3 is 11 amino acids long. Germline V gene sequence: CDR1 MNHEY, CDR2 SVGAGI. CDR3 protein: CASSRQDEAFF. The CDR3 DNA is TGTGCCAGCAGTCGACAAGATGAAGCTTTCTTT.

Only a few counts were recorded for this clonotype. V gene TRBV12-3 or TRBV12-4 combines with J gene TRBJ2-7; the match to TRBD2 covers 9 bases. CDR3 length equals 15 residues. The ends lost 2 bases at V and 3 bases at J; junction bases unmatched: 5. The chain's CDR3 is CASSLSLAGFYEQYF. As DNA, the CDR3 is TGTGCCAGCAGTTTAAGCCTAGCGGGGTTCTACGAGCAGTACTTC.

This clonotype occurred a few times. The rearrangement joins TRBV7-9 to TRBJ2-7, with 12 bases matching TRBD1. Germline CDR1 SEHNR, CDR2 FQNEAQ (reference sequence). J lost 2 bases, V lost 5 bases, and 4 bases had no gene match. The CDR3 has 15 residues. The CDR3 is CASSAGTGGTYEQYF. The CDR3 nucleotides read TGTGCCAGCAGCGCAGGGACAGGGGGCACCTACGAGCAGTACTTC.

This clonotype came up a few times. J is TRBJ2-7 and V is TRBV20-1; D is uncertain. CDR1 and CDR2 (germline): DFQATT, SNEGSKA (reference sequence). The ends were cut back, 4 bases at V and 4 bases at J, with 14 bases in the middle. The CDR3 extends over 13 amino acids. This CDR3 reads CSATSIAKYEQYF. CDR3 DNA: TGCAGTGCTACCTCGATAGCTAAGTACGAGCAGTACTTC.

There are a few counts of this clonotype. This sequence joins TRBV6-5 and TRBJ1-2; D might be TRBD1 (6 bases). CDR1 is MNHEY and CDR2 is SVGAGI in the germline V gene. Trimming took 2 bases from V and 3 from J, leaving 13 bases between them. The CDR3 spans 15 residues. Here the CDR3 DNA reads TGTGCCAGCAGTTACCATGGGGGCGTAGACTATGGCTACACCTTC. This sequence encodes CASSYHGGVDYGYTF.

The chain is built from TRBV7-2 and TRBJ2-7, with 14 positions matching TRBD2. Germline V gene sequence: CDR1 SGHTA, CDR2 FQGNSA. The junction had 11 bases not matched to a gene; V was cut back by 7 bases and J by 3 bases. The CDR3 has 17 residues. The CDR3 region has the DNA TGTGCCAGCACCCCCGGAACCGGACTAGCGGGGGGCTACGAGCAGTACTTC. Its translation is CASTPGTGLAGGYEQYF. The full variable domain, rest sourced from reference TRBV7-2 and TRBJ2-7, is GAGVSQSPSNKVTEKGKDVELRCDPISGHTALYWYRQSLGQGLEFLIYFQGNSAPDKSGLPSDRFSAERTGGSVSTLTIQRTQQEDSAVYLCASTPGTGLAGGYEQYFGPGTRLTVT.

This clonotype was observed at least ten times. The chain links TRBV5-6 to TRBJ1-1; D gene unclear. Germline loops: CDR1 SGHDT, CDR2 YYEEEE. The CDR3 spans 11 residues. Trimming removed 5 bases at V and 0 bases at J, with 2 bases between. This CDR3 is CASSLNTEAFF. Written as DNA, the CDR3 is TGTGCCAGCAGTTTGAACACTGAAGCTTTCTTT. The variable domain in full, with the rest retrieved from reference TRBV5-6 and TRBJ1-1, is DAGVTQSPTHLIKTRGQQVTLRCSPKSGHDTVSWYQQALGQGPQFIFQYYEEEERQRGNFPDRFSGHQFPNYSSELNVNALLLGDSALYLCASSLNTEAFFGQGTRLTVV.